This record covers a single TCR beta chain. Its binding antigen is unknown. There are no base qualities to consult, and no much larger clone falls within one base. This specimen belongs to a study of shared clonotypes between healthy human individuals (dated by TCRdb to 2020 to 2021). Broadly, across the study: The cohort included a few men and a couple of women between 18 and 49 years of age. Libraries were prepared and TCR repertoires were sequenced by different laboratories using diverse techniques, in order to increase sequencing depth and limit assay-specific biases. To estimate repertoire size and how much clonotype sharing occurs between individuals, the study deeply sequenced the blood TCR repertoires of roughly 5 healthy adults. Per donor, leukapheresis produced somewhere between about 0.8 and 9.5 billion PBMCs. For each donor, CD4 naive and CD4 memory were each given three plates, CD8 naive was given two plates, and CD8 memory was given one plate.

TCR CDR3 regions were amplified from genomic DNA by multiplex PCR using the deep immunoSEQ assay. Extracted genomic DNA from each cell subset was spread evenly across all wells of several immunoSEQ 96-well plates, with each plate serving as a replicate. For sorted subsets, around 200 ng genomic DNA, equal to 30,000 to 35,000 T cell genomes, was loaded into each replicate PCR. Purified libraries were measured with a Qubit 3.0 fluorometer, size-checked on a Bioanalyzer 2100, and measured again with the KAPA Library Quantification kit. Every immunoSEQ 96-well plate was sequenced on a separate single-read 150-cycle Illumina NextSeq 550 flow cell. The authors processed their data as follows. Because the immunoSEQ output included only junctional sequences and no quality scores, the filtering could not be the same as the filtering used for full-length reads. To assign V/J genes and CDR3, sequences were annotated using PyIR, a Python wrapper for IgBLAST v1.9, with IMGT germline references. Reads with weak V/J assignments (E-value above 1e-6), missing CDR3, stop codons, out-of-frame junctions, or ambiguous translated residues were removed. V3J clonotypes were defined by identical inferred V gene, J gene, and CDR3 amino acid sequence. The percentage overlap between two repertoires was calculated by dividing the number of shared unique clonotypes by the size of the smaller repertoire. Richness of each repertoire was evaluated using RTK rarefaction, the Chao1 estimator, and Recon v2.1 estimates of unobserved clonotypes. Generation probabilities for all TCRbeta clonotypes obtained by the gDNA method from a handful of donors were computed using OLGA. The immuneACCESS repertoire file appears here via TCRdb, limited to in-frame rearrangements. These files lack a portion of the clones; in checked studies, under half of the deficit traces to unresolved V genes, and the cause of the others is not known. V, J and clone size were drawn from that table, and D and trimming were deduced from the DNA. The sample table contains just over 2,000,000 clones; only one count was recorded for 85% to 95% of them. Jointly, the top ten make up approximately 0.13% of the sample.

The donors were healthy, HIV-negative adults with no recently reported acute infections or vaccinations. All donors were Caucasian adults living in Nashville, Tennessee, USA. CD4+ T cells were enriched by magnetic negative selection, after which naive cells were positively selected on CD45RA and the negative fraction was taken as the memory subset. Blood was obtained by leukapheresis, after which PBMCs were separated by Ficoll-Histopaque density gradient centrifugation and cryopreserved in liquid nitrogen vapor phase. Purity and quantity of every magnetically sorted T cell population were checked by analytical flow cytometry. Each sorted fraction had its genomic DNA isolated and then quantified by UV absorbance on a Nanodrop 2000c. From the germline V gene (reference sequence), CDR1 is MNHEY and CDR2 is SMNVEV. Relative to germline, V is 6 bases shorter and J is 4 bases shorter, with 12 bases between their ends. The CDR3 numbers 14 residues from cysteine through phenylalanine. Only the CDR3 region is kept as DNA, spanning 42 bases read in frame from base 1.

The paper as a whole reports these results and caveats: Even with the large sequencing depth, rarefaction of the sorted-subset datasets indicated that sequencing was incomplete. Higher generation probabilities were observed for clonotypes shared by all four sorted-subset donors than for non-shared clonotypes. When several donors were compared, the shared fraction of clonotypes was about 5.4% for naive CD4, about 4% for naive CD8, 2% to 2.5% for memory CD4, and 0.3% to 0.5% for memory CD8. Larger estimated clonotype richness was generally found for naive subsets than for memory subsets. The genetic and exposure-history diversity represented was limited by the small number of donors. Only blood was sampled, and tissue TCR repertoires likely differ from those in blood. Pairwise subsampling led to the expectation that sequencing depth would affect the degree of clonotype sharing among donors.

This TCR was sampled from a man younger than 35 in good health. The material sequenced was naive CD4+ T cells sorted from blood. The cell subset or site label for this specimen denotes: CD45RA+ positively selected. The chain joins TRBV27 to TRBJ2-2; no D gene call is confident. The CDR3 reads CASRRTVGTGELFF. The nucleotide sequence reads TGTGCCAGCAGACGGACGGTGGGCACCGGGGAGCTGTTTTTT.